These 15 T cell receptor beta chains came from one sample sequenced in a study of blood T cells in healthy people across ages. Through a sample-barcoded 5' primer and a J-beta primer mix, a second PCR was run for 7 to 11 cycles. MiXCR was run by TCRdb on the 5' RACE reads, yielding one entry per CDR3 protein. The sample yields 650,000 to 1,000,000 distinct CDR3 sequences, approximately 35% seen once. Source material: blood. These receptors all stem from a man between 18 and 35 years old in good health.

V gene TRBV20-1 combines with J gene TRBJ2-5, with a possible D match to TRBD1 (5 bases). Trimming cost V 2 bases and J 11 bases, with 12 bases left between them. CDR1 DFQATT and CDR2 SNEGSKA come from the germline V gene (reference sequence). The CDR3 spans 11 residues. CDR3 in DNA: TGCAGTGCTAGAAGTGGGGCCCAGCAGTACTTC. Protein sequence: CSARSGAQQYF.

As to this clonotype: This may be a read error: a much more frequent sequence differs by one nucleotide. The chain joins TRBV12-3 or TRBV12-4 to TRBJ2-5, with 10 bases matching TRBD2. The CDR3 has 16 amino acids. The J segment lost 11 bases and the V segment lost 5 bases, leaving 17 bases of the junction unmatched. CDR3 nucleotides: TGTGCCAGCAGTCCGGAAACTAGCGGGGTCTACAATGAGCAGTACTTC. Its protein product is CASSPETSGVYNEQYF.

This clonotype was found many times. This rearrangement joins TRBV20-1 to TRBJ2-7, with 11 bases identical to TRBD1. The CDR3 sequence is 13 residues long. Per the germline V gene, CDR1 is DFQATT and CDR2 is SNEGSKA (reference sequence). V lost 2 bases and J lost 7; bases outside the gene matches: 4. DNA for the CDR3: TGCAGTGCTAGATGGACAGGGGGCCGAGAGCAGTACTTC. This encodes CSARWTGGREQYF.

This chain links TRBV20-1 with TRBJ2-5; D is perhaps TRBD1 (7 bases). The DNA end is a closer match to TRBJ2-7, so the J assignment may be wrong. The CDR3 is 12 amino acids. Germline V CDR1 and CDR2: DFQATT, SNEGSKA (reference sequence). In DNA form, the CDR3 reads TGCAGTGCTAGGTCCCAGGGGGGCGAGCAGTACTTC. It codes for CSARSQGGEQYF.

This chain uses TRBV29-1 with TRBJ2-3, with 11 bases aligning to TRBD2. The CDR3 extends over 19 amino acids. CDR1 is SQVTM, CDR2 ANQGSEA, per germline. V shed 4 bases, J shed 8 bases, and the junction held 23 bases outside the gene matches. The CDR3 nucleotides read TGCAGCGTTGTGTACCGAAGGACCATTACTAGCGGGGGTGCCGGTACGCAGTATTTT. Translating it yields CSVVYRRTITSGGAGTQYF.

The chain employs TRBV30 and TRBJ2-3, with D tentatively TRBD2 (7 bases). Germline CDR1 is GTSNPN and CDR2 is SVGIG (reference sequence). Trimming stripped 5 bases from V and 3 bases from J, with 18 bases between. The CDR3 spans 15 residues. The CDR3 DNA follows: TGTGCCTGGGGTAGGGGGGGGGCTGGGACAGATACGCAGTATTTT. Translation: CAWGRGGAGTDTQYF.

This chain uses TRBV6-5 with TRBJ2-7; tentatively, D is TRBD2 (6 bases). The V end lost 2 bases, the J end lost 9 bases, and 17 bases lay between the germline ends. CDR1 MNHEY and CDR2 SVGAGI come from the germline V gene. The length of the CDR3 is 14 residues. The CDR3 region is CASSYETRGWGQYF. The CDR3 nucleotides read TGTGCCAGCAGTTACGAGACTAGAGGTTGGGGGCAGTACTTC.

This clonotype was seen a handful of times. The genes are TRBV27 and TRBJ1-1, with 7 positions matching TRBD1. Germline CDR1 is MNHEY and CDR2 is SMNVEV (reference sequence). The V and J ends lost 6 bases and 0 bases, in that order; junction bases with no gene match: 25. CDR3 length: 21 residues. The CDR3 DNA reads as TGTGCCAGCAGCCCCCCCTTCAAGGGGGCTGTCAAGAAATCTATGAACACTGAAGCTTTCTTT. Encoded protein: CASSPPFKGAVKKSMNTEAFF.

The V call is TRBV20-1, the J call TRBJ2-5; 8 positions match TRBD2. There are 14 residues in the CDR3. Trimming took 2 bases from V and 11 from J; bases not matched to a gene: 13. Germline V CDR1 and CDR2: DFQATT, SNEGSKA (reference sequence). CDR3 residues: CSARIAGNYDEQYF. CDR3 bases: TGCAGTGCTAGAATAGCGGGGAACTACGATGAGCAGTACTTC.

This clonotype was observed a few times. The chain joins TRBV5-1 to TRBJ1-1, with D possibly TRBD1 on 6 matching bases. The CDR3 consists of 13 residues. Trimming took 4 bases from V and 6 from J, leaving 13 bases between them. Germline V lookup: CDR1 SGHRS, CDR2 YFSETQ. CDR3 region: CASSPNREPEAFF. DNA for the CDR3: TGCGCCAGCAGCCCGAACAGGGAGCCTGAAGCTTTCTTT.

The chain is built from TRBV27 and TRBJ1-1; no reliable D call. Looked up from germline, CDR1 is MNHEY and CDR2 is SMNVEV (reference sequence). Between the trimmed V and J ends, which lost 0 bases and 0 bases, there was a span of 8 bases. This CDR3 region has 15 residues. Here the CDR3 DNA reads TGTGCCAGCAGTTTATCGGGAGAACTGAACACTGAAGCTTTCTTT. Translating gives CASSLSGELNTEAFF.

A remark on this clonotype: A clone one base away is much larger, so this may be a read error. V and J are TRBV20-1 and TRBJ2-7, with D perhaps being TRBD1 or TRBD2 (5 bases each). The assigned J gene may be wrong: the sequence end matches TRBJ2-5 better. This CDR3 is built from 15 residues. The germline V gene has CDR1 DFQATT and CDR2 SNEGSKA (reference sequence). The CDR3 here is CSAGDPGTGAETQYF. In DNA form, the CDR3 reads TGCAGTGCTGGAGATCCGGGGACCGGGGCAGAGACCCAGTACTTC.

This clonotype was detected a few times. CDR3 nucleotide sequence: TGTGCCAGCAGAACCGGGACAGACTATAATTCACCCCTCCACTTT. It specifies CASRTGTDYNSPLHF. This rearrangement joins TRBV6-5 to TRBJ1-6; 7 nucleotides line up with TRBD1. Germline CDR1 and CDR2: MNHEY and SVGAGI. CDR3 length: 15 residues. With V trimmed by 6 bases and J by 3 bases, 5 bases remained unmatched.

Note on this clonotype: Likely a read error: the CDR3 ends without its conserved phenylalanine or tryptophan. The V gene is TRBV2, the J gene TRBJ2-7; weak D call: TRBD2 (5 bases). Germline loops: CDR1 SNHLY, CDR2 FYNNEI. CDR3 length: 13 amino acids. Trimming stripped 4 bases from V and 3 bases from J, with 10 bases between. The CDR3 DNA is TGTGCCAGCAGTGCGGGGATAAACTACGAGCAGTACATC. It translates to CASSAGINYEQYI.

In its sample, this clonotype was seen a few times. The chain couples TRBV29-1 to TRBJ2-7; D possibly uses TRBD1 or TRBD2 (7 bases each). In germline, CDR1 is SQVTM, CDR2 ANQGSEA. V was pared by 6 bases and J by 2 bases, with 23 bases between. This CDR3 has 16 residues. The DNA of the CDR3 is TGCAGCGTCGGGGGGCTTCGGACAGGAACCCCCTACGAGCAGTACTTC. It codes for CSVGGLRTGTPYEQYF.